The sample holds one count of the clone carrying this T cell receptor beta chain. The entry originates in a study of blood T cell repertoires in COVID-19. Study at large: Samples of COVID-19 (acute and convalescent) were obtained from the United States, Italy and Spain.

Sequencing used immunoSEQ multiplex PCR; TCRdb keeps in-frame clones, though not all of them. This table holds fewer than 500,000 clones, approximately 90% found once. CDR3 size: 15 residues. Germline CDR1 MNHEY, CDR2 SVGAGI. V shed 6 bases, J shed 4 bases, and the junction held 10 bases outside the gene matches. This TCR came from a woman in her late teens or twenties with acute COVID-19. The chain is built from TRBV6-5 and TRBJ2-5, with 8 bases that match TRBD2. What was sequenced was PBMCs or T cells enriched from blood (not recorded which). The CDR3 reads CASSHPASGRETQYF. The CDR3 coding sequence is TGTGCCAGCAGCCACCCTGCCAGCGGGAGAGAGACCCAGTACTTC.